These T cell receptor beta chains were read from a single sample in a study of immune evolution from preneoplasia to lung adenocarcinoma. Measured with immunoSEQ multiplex PCR; TCRdb has only the in-frame clones, and not every one. The sample lists 5,500 to 7,000 clones; roughly 75% were seen once. The sequencing sample was made of FFPE lung adenocarcinoma in situ tissue. These receptors were taken from an older donor with lung adenocarcinoma. Both conserved end residues are part of each CDR3. The D gene is left open where the match is weak. Clone size is not always given. Where it is, it says once, few, many or a class for expanded clones.

CDR3 protein: CASSELGGGLKEQFF
CDR3 DNA: TGTGCCAGCAGTGAATTGGGGGGGGGCCTTAAGGAGCAGTTCTTC
clone size: NA
D gene: NA
J gene: TRBJ2-1
V gene: TRBV2

CDR3 protein: CASRLSSYNSPLHF
CDR3 DNA: TGTGCCAGCAGATTGAGCTCCTATAATTCACCCCTCCACTTT
clone size: NA
D gene: NA
J gene: TRBJ1-6
V gene: TRBV28

CDR3 protein: CASSQAGTGLNYGYTF
CDR3 DNA: TGTGCCAGCAGCCAAGCAGGGACAGGCCTTAACTATGGCTACACCTTC
clone size: NA
D gene: TRBD1
J gene: TRBJ1-2
V gene: TRBV4-2

CDR3 protein: CASSLRGEEVFF
CDR3 DNA: TGTGCCAGCAGTTTACGAGGGGAAGAGGTGTTCTTT
clone size: NA
D gene: NA
J gene: TRBJ1-1
V gene: TRBV28

CDR3 protein: CASSLVVRANYGYTF
CDR3 DNA: TGTGCCAGCAGTTTAGTGGTCAGAGCTAACTATGGCTACACCTTC
clone size: NA
D gene: NA
J gene: TRBJ1-2
V gene: TRBV28

CDR3 protein: CASTERGREKLFF
CDR3 DNA: TGTGCCAGTACTGAGAGGGGGAGAGAAAAACTGTTTTTT
clone size: NA
D gene: NA
J gene: TRBJ1-4
V gene: TRBV19

CDR3 protein: CSVSWKTGAFF
CDR3 DNA: TGCAGTGTTAGTTGGAAGACTGGAGCTTTCTTT
clone size: NA
D gene: NA
J gene: TRBJ1-1
V gene: TRBV20-1

CDR3 protein: CASSEALAGGANTGELFF
CDR3 DNA: TGTGCCAGCAGTGAAGCACTAGCGGGAGGGGCGAACACCGGGGAGCTGTTTTTT
clone size: NA
D gene: TRBD2
J gene: TRBJ2-2
V gene: TRBV6-1

CDR3 protein: CASSFAGNYEQYF
CDR3 DNA: TGTGCCAGCAGCTTTGCAGGGAACTACGAGCAGTACTTC
clone size: once
D gene: NA
J gene: TRBJ2-7
V gene: TRBV5-4

CDR3 protein: CASSQERIAGNEQFF
CDR3 DNA: TGTGCCAGCAGCCAAGAAAGAATAGCGGGCAATGAGCAGTTCTTC
clone size: NA
D gene: TRBD2
J gene: TRBJ2-1
V gene: TRBV14

CDR3 protein: CASSLRTESTTNEKLFF
CDR3 DNA: TGTGCCAGCAGCCTAAGGACAGAATCGACAACTAATGAAAAACTGTTTTTT
clone size: NA
D gene: NA
J gene: TRBJ1-4
V gene: TRBV5-6

CDR3 protein: CASSQEKRGDTGELFF
CDR3 DNA: TGTGCCAGCAGCCAAGAAAAGCGGGGGGACACCGGGGAGCTGTTTTTT
clone size: NA
D gene: TRBD2
J gene: TRBJ2-2
V gene: TRBV4-2

CDR3 protein: CASSYSVGNTGELFF
CDR3 DNA: TGTGCCAGCAGTTATTCGGTAGGGAACACCGGGGAGCTGTTTTTT
clone size: NA
D gene: NA
J gene: TRBJ2-2
V gene: TRBV6-5

CDR3 protein: CAVGTDPNEQFF
CDR3 DNA: TGTGCCGTTGGGACCGACCCCAATGAGCAGTTCTTC
clone size: NA
D gene: NA
J gene: TRBJ2-1
V gene: TRBV10-3

CDR3 protein: CASSQGTGSQPQHF
CDR3 DNA: TGCGCCAGCAGCCAAGGGACAGGGAGCCAGCCCCAGCATTTT
clone size: NA
D gene: TRBD1
J gene: TRBJ1-5
V gene: TRBV4-1

CDR3 protein: CASARGVSNQPQHF
CDR3 DNA: TGTGCCAGCGCGCGGGGTGTAAGCAATCAGCCCCAGCATTTT
clone size: NA
D gene: NA
J gene: TRBJ1-5
V gene: TRBV6-6

CDR3 protein: CASSDWTGRETQYF
CDR3 DNA: TGTGCCAGCAGTGACTGGACAGGGAGAGAGACCCAGTACTTC
clone size: NA
D gene: TRBD1
J gene: TRBJ2-5
V gene: TRBV2

CDR3 protein: CASSATEGQGDYGYTF
CDR3 DNA: TGTGCCAGCAGTGCCACCGAGGGGCAGGGTGACTATGGCTACACCTTC
clone size: NA
D gene: NA
J gene: TRBJ1-2
V gene: TRBV6-6

CDR3 protein: CASRSFVGVDYGYTF
CDR3 DNA: TGTGCCAGTCGATCTTTTGTCGGCGTTGACTATGGCTACACCTTC
clone size: NA
D gene: NA
J gene: TRBJ1-2
V gene: TRBV19

CDR3 protein: CASSSAGGAETQYF
CDR3 DNA: TGTGCCAGCAGCTCAGCAGGGGGCGCTGAGACCCAGTACTTC
clone size: NA
D gene: TRBD1
J gene: TRBJ2-5
V gene: TRBV5-6

CDR3 protein: CASSWTRTEAFF
CDR3 DNA: TGTGCCAGTAGCTGGACGAGGACTGAAGCTTTCTTT
clone size: NA
D gene: NA
J gene: TRBJ1-1
V gene: TRBV19

CDR3 protein: CASSRGQGAGETQYF
CDR3 DNA: TGTGCCAGCAGCCGTGGACAGGGGGCAGGAGAGACCCAGTACTTC
clone size: NA
D gene: TRBD1
J gene: TRBJ2-5
V gene: TRBV2

CDR3 protein: CASSAGNTEAFF
CDR3 DNA: TGTGCCAGCAGTGCAGGGAACACTGAAGCTTTCTTT
clone size: NA
D gene: NA
J gene: TRBJ1-1
V gene: TRBV2

CDR3 protein: CAISEQGHEQFF
CDR3 DNA: TGTGCCATCAGTGAACAGGGTCATGAGCAGTTCTTC
clone size: NA
D gene: NA
J gene: TRBJ2-1
V gene: TRBV10-3

CDR3 protein: CASRKTSSGNTIYF
CDR3 DNA: TGTGCCAGCAGGAAGACAAGCTCTGGAAACACCATATATTTT
clone size: once
D gene: NA
J gene: TRBJ1-3
V gene: TRBV6-5

CDR3 protein: CASSIPSGTDTQYF
CDR3 DNA: TGTGCCAGTAGTATCCCTAGCGGCACAGATACGCAGTATTTT
clone size: NA
D gene: NA
J gene: TRBJ2-3
V gene: TRBV19

CDR3 protein: CSVGSWDNEQFF
CDR3 DNA: TGCAGCGTCGGCTCATGGGACAATGAGCAGTTCTTC
clone size: NA
D gene: NA
J gene: TRBJ2-1
V gene: TRBV29-1

CDR3 protein: CASSWGDTDTQYF
CDR3 DNA: TGTGCCAGCAGCTGGGGAGACACAGATACGCAGTATTTT
clone size: NA
D gene: NA
J gene: TRBJ2-3
V gene: TRBV11-2

CDR3 protein: CAWSGGDTDTQYF
CDR3 DNA: TGTGCCTGGAGCGGGGGAGACACAGATACGCAGTATTTT
clone size: NA
D gene: NA
J gene: TRBJ2-3
V gene: TRBV30

CDR3 protein: CSVASGTGDQPQHF
CDR3 DNA: TGCAGCGTTGCTTCGGGGACCGGAGATCAGCCCCAGCATTTT
clone size: NA
D gene: NA
J gene: TRBJ1-5
V gene: TRBV29-1

CDR3 protein: CASSFFGGTGNTEAFF
CDR3 DNA: TGTGCCAGCAGTTTCTTCGGCGGGACAGGGAACACTGAAGCTTTCTTT
clone size: NA
D gene: TRBD1
J gene: TRBJ1-1
V gene: TRBV6-6

CDR3 protein: CASSPGQGRFVYYTF
CDR3 DNA: TGTGCCAGCAGTCCCGGACAGGGGAGGTTTGTGTACTACACCTTC
clone size: NA
D gene: TRBD1
J gene: TRBJ1-2
V gene: TRBV2

CDR3 protein: CASSALADETQYF
CDR3 DNA: TGCGCCAGCAGTGCACTAGCCGATGAGACCCAGTACTTC
clone size: few
D gene: NA
J gene: TRBJ2-5
V gene: TRBV10-2

CDR3 protein: CASSWADGTQYF
CDR3 DNA: TGCGCCAGCAGCTGGGCCGACGGTACGCAGTATTTT
clone size: NA
D gene: NA
J gene: TRBJ2-3
V gene: TRBV5-1

CDR3 protein: CASSPWTGGTDTQYF
CDR3 DNA: TGCGCCAGCAGCCCATGGACAGGGGGAACAGATACGCAGTATTTT
clone size: once
D gene: TRBD1
J gene: TRBJ2-3
V gene: TRBV5-1

CDR3 protein: CAWSDSSFYEQYF
CDR3 DNA: TGTGCCTGGAGTGACAGCTCGTTCTACGAGCAGTACTTC
clone size: NA
D gene: NA
J gene: TRBJ2-7
V gene: TRBV30

CDR3 protein: CASNPEGGSGLNQPQHF
CDR3 DNA: TGCGCCAGCAACCCTGAGGGAGGGAGCGGGCTAAATCAGCCCCAGCATTTT
clone size: NA
D gene: NA
J gene: TRBJ1-5
V gene: TRBV4-1

CDR3 protein: CATSSTSGTYNEQFF
CDR3 DNA: TGTGCCACCAGCAGTACTAGCGGAACCTACAATGAGCAGTTCTTC
clone size: NA
D gene: TRBD2
J gene: TRBJ2-1
V gene: TRBV15

CDR3 protein: CAWGGLAGFTDTQYF
CDR3 DNA: TGTGCCTGGGGGGGGCTAGCGGGGTTCACAGATACGCAGTATTTT
clone size: medium-sized
D gene: TRBD2
J gene: TRBJ2-3
V gene: TRBV30

CDR3 protein: CASSPSRQGNEKLFF
CDR3 DNA: TGCGCCAGCAGCCCCTCCCGACAGGGGAATGAAAAACTGTTTTTT
clone size: NA
D gene: TRBD1
J gene: TRBJ1-4
V gene: TRBV23-1

CDR3 protein: CAWRPTEYGYTF
CDR3 DNA: TGTGCCTGGAGACCAACAGAATATGGCTACACCTTC
clone size: NA
D gene: NA
J gene: TRBJ1-2
V gene: TRBV30

CDR3 protein: CASSLGWTEDTGELFF
CDR3 DNA: TGCGCCAGCAGCTTAGGGTGGACAGAAGACACCGGGGAGCTGTTTTTT
clone size: NA
D gene: NA
J gene: TRBJ2-2
V gene: TRBV5-1

CDR3 protein: CARARTRGDTQYF
CDR3 DNA: TGTGCCAGAGCCCGAACCCGAGGAGATACGCAGTATTTT
clone size: NA
D gene: NA
J gene: TRBJ2-3
V gene: TRBV2

CDR3 protein: CAWSGQGLVNTEAFF
CDR3 DNA: TGTGCCTGGAGTGGACAGGGTTTGGTGAACACTGAAGCTTTCTTT
clone size: NA
D gene: TRBD1
J gene: TRBJ1-1
V gene: TRBV30

CDR3 protein: CASSAGGVNSPLHF
CDR3 DNA: TGTGCCAGCAGCGCCGGAGGGGTTAATTCACCCCTCCACTTT
clone size: NA
D gene: NA
J gene: TRBJ1-6
V gene: TRBV7-8

CDR3 protein: CASSLTVADQETQYF
CDR3 DNA: TGTGCCAGCAGCTTAACGGTGGCAGACCAAGAGACCCAGTACTTC
clone size: large
D gene: NA
J gene: TRBJ2-5
V gene: TRBV7-3

CDR3 protein: CASSDYFSYNEQFF
CDR3 DNA: TGTGCCAGCAGCGACTATTTCTCCTACAATGAGCAGTTCTTC
clone size: NA
D gene: NA
J gene: TRBJ2-1
V gene: TRBV25-1

CDR3 protein: CASSQDKRSTDTQYF
CDR3 DNA: TGCGCCAGCAGCCAAGATAAGAGGAGCACAGATACGCAGTATTTT
clone size: few
D gene: NA
J gene: TRBJ2-3
V gene: TRBV4-1

CDR3 protein: CASSLQIGGTGRRETQYF
CDR3 DNA: TGTGCCAGCAGCTTACAAATAGGGGGGACAGGAAGGCGAGAGACCCAGTACTTC
clone size: NA
D gene: TRBD1
J gene: TRBJ2-5
V gene: TRBV7-9

CDR3 protein: CAWSPKGRGLYQETQYF
CDR3 DNA: TGTGCCTGGAGCCCCAAAGGGCGGGGATTGTACCAAGAGACCCAGTACTTC
clone size: NA
D gene: NA
J gene: TRBJ2-5
V gene: TRBV30

CDR3 protein: CASSEWDSRQYF
CDR3 DNA: TGTGCCAGCAGTGAATGGGACAGTCGGCAGTACTTC
clone size: NA
D gene: TRBD1
J gene: TRBJ2-7
V gene: TRBV6-1

CDR3 protein: CAWSVLGVGSYEQYF
CDR3 DNA: TGTGCCTGGAGTGTACTTGGTGTCGGTTCCTACGAGCAGTACTTC
clone size: NA
D gene: NA
J gene: TRBJ2-7
V gene: TRBV30

CDR3 protein: CASSLGGGEAFF
CDR3 DNA: TGTGCCAGCAGCCTAGGAGGGGGCGAGGCTTTCTTT
clone size: NA
D gene: TRBD1
J gene: TRBJ1-1
V gene: TRBV7-2

CDR3 protein: CASRPFSNYGYTF
CDR3 DNA: TGTGCCAGCAGGCCCTTTAGTAACTATGGCTACACCTTC
clone size: NA
D gene: NA
J gene: TRBJ1-2
V gene: TRBV28

CDR3 protein: CASRGTSGGGEQFF
CDR3 DNA: TGCGCCAGCAGGGGGACTAGCGGGGGTGGCGAGCAGTTCTTC
clone size: NA
D gene: TRBD2
J gene: TRBJ2-1
V gene: TRBV5-1

CDR3 protein: CASSLPAGYQPQHF
CDR3 DNA: TGTGCCAGCAGCCTGCCGGCGGGTTATCAGCCCCAGCATTTT
clone size: NA
D gene: NA
J gene: TRBJ1-5
V gene: TRBV28

CDR3 protein: CASSPGAGDTGELFF
CDR3 DNA: TGTGCTAGCAGCCCCGGGGCGGGGGATACCGGGGAGCTGTTTTTT
clone size: NA
D gene: TRBD2
J gene: TRBJ2-2
V gene: TRBV7-7

CDR3 protein: CASRASPGTGAVAFF
CDR3 DNA: TGTGCCAGCAGGGCTAGTCCCGGGACAGGGGCGGTAGCTTTCTTT
clone size: NA
D gene: TRBD1
J gene: TRBJ1-1
V gene: TRBV2

CDR3 protein: CASSNDRGGPNTGELFF
CDR3 DNA: TGCGCCAGCAGCAACGACAGGGGAGGCCCGAACACCGGGGAGCTGTTTTTT
clone size: NA
D gene: TRBD1
J gene: TRBJ2-2
V gene: TRBV5-1

CDR3 protein: CASSVDGTQYNEQFF
CDR3 DNA: TGTGCCAGCAGCGTAGACGGGACCCAATACAATGAGCAGTTCTTC
clone size: once
D gene: NA
J gene: TRBJ2-1
V gene: TRBV9